This TCR beta chain was found in a study of T cell repertoires in cytomegalovirus infection. Study observations and caveats: Public TCR beta family frequency separated CMV-and-HLA carriers, including in an independent cohort.

CDR1 LGHDT and CDR2 YNNKEL come from the germline V gene (reference sequence). The CDR3 contains 15 residues. Trimming stripped 4 bases from V and 1 base from J, with 10 bases between. In the case of this clonotype: The antigen is not known.

TCRdb re-derived calls from the reads in MiXCR, one entry per CDR3 protein. The table includes 100,000 to 150,000 distinct CDR3 sequences, more than 20% detected once. Source material: PBMCs, sequenced either directly or after in vitro stimulation (not recorded which). The rearrangement joins TRBV3-1 to TRBJ1-4, with D possibly matching TRBD1 (6 bases). The source is a human donor in good health (CMV status not recorded). Some clones in this sample may be carry-over from other donors' samples. The CDR3 region has the DNA TGTGCCAGCAGCCTTGGGACAAGAACTAATGAAAAACTGTTTTTT. Translating it yields CASSLGTRTNEKLFF.